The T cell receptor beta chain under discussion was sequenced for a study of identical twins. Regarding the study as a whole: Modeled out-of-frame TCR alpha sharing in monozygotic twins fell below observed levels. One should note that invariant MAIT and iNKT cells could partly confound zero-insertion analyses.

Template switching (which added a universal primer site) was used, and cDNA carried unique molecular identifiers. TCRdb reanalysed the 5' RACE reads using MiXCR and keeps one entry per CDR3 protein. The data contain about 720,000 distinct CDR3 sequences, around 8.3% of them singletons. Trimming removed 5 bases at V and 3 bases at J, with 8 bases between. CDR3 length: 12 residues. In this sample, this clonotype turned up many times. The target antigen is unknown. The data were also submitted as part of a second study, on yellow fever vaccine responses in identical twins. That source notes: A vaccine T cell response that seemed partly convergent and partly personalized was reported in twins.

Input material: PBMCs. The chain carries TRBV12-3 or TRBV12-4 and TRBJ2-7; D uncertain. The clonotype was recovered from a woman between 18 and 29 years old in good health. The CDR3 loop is CASSITNYEQYF. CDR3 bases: TGTGCCAGCAGTATTACGAACTACGAGCAGTACTTC.